This T cell receptor (beta chain) was identified in a study of T cells expressing NK-cell markers. Across the whole study: Among the eight sequenced donors, seven tested HCMV-seropositive and one tested seronegative. Study-level findings and limits: Roughly six donors showed dominant NKG2C+ clonotypes comprising roughly 1.0-7.0% of their CD8+ T cells. Among several donors, these clonotypes also ranked first in the CD3+CD56-NKG2C+ fraction.

The TCR beta cDNA came from 5'RACE template switching with UMIs. With the 5' RACE reads reprocessed, TCRdb shows one record per CDR3 protein and no DNA. Its table records some 300,000 distinct CDR3 sequences. The CDR3 has 18 residues. A word on this clonotype: As yet, its antigen is unknown.

The source of this sequence is a man aged 18 to 30 in good health. The chain employs TRBV21-1 and TRBJ1-3. TRBV21-1 is labeled a pseudogene. Sequenced material: blood T cells: a sorted CD56 or NKG2C T cell subset, CD4+ or CD8+ T cells, or bulk PBMC T cells (not recorded which). The CDR3 here is CASSKAYGPTSSRNTIYF.